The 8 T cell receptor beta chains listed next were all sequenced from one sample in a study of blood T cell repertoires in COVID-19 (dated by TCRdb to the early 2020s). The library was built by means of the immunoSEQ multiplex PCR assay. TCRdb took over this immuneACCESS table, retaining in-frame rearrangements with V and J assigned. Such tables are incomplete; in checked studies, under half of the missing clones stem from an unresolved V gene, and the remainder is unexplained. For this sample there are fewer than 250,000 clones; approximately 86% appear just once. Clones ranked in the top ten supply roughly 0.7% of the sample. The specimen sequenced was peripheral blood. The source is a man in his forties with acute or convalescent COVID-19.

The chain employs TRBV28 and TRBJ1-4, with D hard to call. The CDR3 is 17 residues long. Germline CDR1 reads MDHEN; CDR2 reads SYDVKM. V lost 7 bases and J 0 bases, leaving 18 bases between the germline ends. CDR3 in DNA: TGTGCCAGCAAGACATACCTCTTAACTGCAACTAATGAAAAACTGTTTTTT. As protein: CASKTYLLTATNEKLFF.

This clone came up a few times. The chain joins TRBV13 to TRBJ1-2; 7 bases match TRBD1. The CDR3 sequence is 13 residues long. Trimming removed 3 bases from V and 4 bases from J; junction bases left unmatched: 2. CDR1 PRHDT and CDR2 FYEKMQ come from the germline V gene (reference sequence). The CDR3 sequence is CASSLNRGYGYTF. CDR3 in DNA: TGTGCCAGCAGCTTGAACAGGGGCTATGGCTACACCTTC.

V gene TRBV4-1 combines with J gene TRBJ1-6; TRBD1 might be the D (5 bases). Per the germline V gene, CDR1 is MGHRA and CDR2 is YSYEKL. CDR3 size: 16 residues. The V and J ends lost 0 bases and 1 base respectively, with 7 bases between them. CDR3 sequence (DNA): TGCGCCAGCAGCCAAGACAGGGAATCCTATAATTCACCCCTCCACTTT. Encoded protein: CASSQDRESYNSPLHF.

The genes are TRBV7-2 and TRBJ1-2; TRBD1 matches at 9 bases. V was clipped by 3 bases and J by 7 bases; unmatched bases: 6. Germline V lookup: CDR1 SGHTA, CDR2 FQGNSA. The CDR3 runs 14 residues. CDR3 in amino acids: CASSFPGTGPGYTF. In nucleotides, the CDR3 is TGTGCCAGCAGCTTCCCCGGGACAGGGCCTGGCTACACCTTC.

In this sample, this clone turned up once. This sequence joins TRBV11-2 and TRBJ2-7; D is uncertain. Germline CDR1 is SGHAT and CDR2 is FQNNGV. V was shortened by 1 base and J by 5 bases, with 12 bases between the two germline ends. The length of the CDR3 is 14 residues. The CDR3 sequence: CASSLAPLVNEQYF. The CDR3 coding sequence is TGTGCCAGCAGCTTAGCGCCCCTAGTCAACGAGCAGTACTTC.

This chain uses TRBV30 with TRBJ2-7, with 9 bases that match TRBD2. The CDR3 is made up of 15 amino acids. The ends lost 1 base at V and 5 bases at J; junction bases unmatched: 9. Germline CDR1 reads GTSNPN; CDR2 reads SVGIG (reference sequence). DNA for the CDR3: TGTGCCTGGAGTGCGGTGGCGGGGGGGCCCCACGAGCAGTACTTC. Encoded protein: CAWSAVAGGPHEQYF.

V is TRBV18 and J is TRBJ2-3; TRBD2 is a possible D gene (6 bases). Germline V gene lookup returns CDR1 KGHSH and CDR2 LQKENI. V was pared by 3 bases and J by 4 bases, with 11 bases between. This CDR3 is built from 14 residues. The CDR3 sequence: CASSPLGGSDTQYF. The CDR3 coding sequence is TGTGCCAGCTCACCCCTGGGGGGATCAGATACGCAGTATTTT.

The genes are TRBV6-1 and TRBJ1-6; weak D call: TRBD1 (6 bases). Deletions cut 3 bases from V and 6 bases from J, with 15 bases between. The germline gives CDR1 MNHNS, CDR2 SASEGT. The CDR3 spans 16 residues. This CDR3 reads CASSDAPGTRNSPLHF. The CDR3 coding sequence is TGTGCCAGCAGTGATGCCCCCGGGACACGTAATTCACCCCTCCACTTT.